This is a list of T cell receptor beta chains from one sample in a study of CD8+CD57+ T cells in acquired aplastic anemia. TCRdb reprocessed the reads with MiXCR, giving one entry per CDR3 protein. The repertoire holds some 170,000 distinct CDR3 sequences, with 35% to 55% as singletons. The sequencing input was sorted CD4+, CD8+, or CD8+CD57+ T cells (not recorded which) from PBMCs. The receptor set was obtained from a human donor in good health. Each CDR3 is given with its conserved first and last residue. Each record gives: V gene, J gene, CDR3 protein.

>TRBV11-3|TRBJ2-1
CASSLEGQDYNEQFF
>TRBV9|TRBJ2-3
CASSVGGADTQYF
>TRBV10-3|TRBJ2-3
CAIRGDGTDTQYF
>TRBV18|TRBJ2-2
CASSPIRSTGELFF
>TRBV12-3/TRBV12-4|TRBJ1-5
CASSPSGQSNQPQHF
>TRBV2|TRBJ2-1
CASSDGLYNEQFF
>TRBV5-1|TRBJ2-7
CSSSLGMVTTAYEQYF
>TRBV20-1|TRBJ2-7
CSAKQGLSYEQYF
>TRBV7-9|TRBJ1-1
CASNRPEIGTEAFF
>TRBV10-3|TRBJ1-1
CAISESPRTEAFF
>TRBV7-2|TRBJ1-4
CASSLDGTVGEKLFF
>TRBV6-5|TRBJ2-1
CASSYRASVNNEQFF
>TRBV4-3|TRBJ2-1
CASSPMRGGGHNEQFF
>TRBV5-1|TRBJ2-7
CASSLAGQGGVYEQYF
>TRBV29-1|TRBJ1-1
CSVAGLANTEAFF
>TRBV5-4|TRBJ2-5
CASSPPTDLQETQYF
>TRBV20-1|TRBJ1-2
CGAPTGSLYGYTF
>TRBV20-1|TRBJ2-1
CSASPGNNEQFF
>TRBV10-3|TRBJ1-1
CAISDLRQGNSAEAFF
>TRBV20-1|TRBJ2-1
CSAPGTGSYNEQFF
>TRBV7-2|TRBJ2-1
CASSFLSSYNEQFF
>TRBV9|TRBJ2-2
CASSPRWGLNTGELFF
>TRBV18|TRBJ2-7
CASSERLPPSEQYF
>TRBV27|TRBJ1-6
CASSSLSYNSPLHF
>TRBV2|TRBJ1-1
CASSILGTEAFF
>TRBV28|TRBJ1-6
CASSPHGTGVGNSPLHF
>TRBV2|TRBJ2-1
CASSLGAGEQFF
>TRBV2|TRBJ2-6
CASSGGRDLAGLGANVLTF
>TRBV4-1|TRBJ1-4
CASSHFWRENEKLFF
>TRBV20-1|TRBJ1-2
CSAHRPSNYGYTF
>TRBV3-1|TRBJ2-3
CASSQSGTDTQYF
>TRBV28|TRBJ1-4
CASHRASGEKLFF